This T cell receptor beta chain is drawn from a study of technical replicates of blood from a few donors. The assay was immunoSEQ multiplex PCR, and TCRdb's table has in-frame clones only and misses some. Of around 89,000 clones in the sample, about 94% were seen once. The CDR3 loop spans 15 amino acids. Germline assignment: CDR1 SGDLS and CDR2 YYNGEE. After removal of 4 bases from V and 7 bases from J, the junction contained 14 bases not matched to a gene. The material sequenced was T cells isolated from PBMCs. The TCR was taken from a human donor in good health. V and J are TRBV9 and TRBJ2-7; 7 bases match TRBD2. Here the CDR3 DNA reads TGTGCCAGCAGCCCCCGAGGGCTAGCGGAACCTGAGCAGTACTTC. It codes for CASSPRGLAEPEQYF.